The T cell receptor (beta chain) under discussion was sequenced for a study of cytomegalovirus exposure and HLA in healthy donors. 60 Vbeta and 13 Jbeta primers were used in PCR. Here immunoSEQ multiplex PCR was the method, and the copy in TCRdb shows in-frame clones only, minus some. The data show about 150,000 clones, 80% to 85% seen once. With 0 bases removed from V and 6 bases from J, the gap between germline ends came to 12 bases. CDR1 SGDLS and CDR2 YYNGEE come from the germline V gene. This CDR3 region has 14 residues. This sequence joins TRBV9 and TRBJ1-1; D ambiguous. The clonotype comes from a boy between 2 and 15 years old in good health and CMV-seronegative. The sample consisted of PBMCs. The CDR3 sequence is CASSVGSVRPEAFF. For the CDR3, the DNA is TGTGCCAGCAGCGTAGGGTCAGTTCGCCCTGAAGCTTTCTTT.